These 28 T cell receptor beta chains share one sample of origin, sequenced in a study of blood T cells in healthy people across ages. The use of a sample-barcoded 5' primer and a J-beta primer mix characterized a second PCR of roughly 7 to 11 cycles. MiXCR, run by TCRdb on the 5' RACE reads, gives a single entry per CDR3 protein. The sample comprises roughly 1.7 million distinct CDR3 sequences, around 36% of which are singletons, and roughly 12% rests with the top ten. Sequencing was carried out using blood. The receptor source for this set is a woman aged 25 to 39 in good health.

The rearrangement joins TRBV15 to TRBJ2-7; TRBD1 or TRBD2 may be the D gene (5 bases each). Looked up from germline, CDR1 is LNHNV and CDR2 is YYDKDF (reference sequence). Trimming removed 5 bases from V and 5 bases from J, with 22 bases in between. This CDR3 is built from 16 residues. In nucleotides, the CDR3 is TGTGCCACCAGCCGCCGGGACGTACAAGGCAGACACGAGCAGTACTTC. This encodes CATSRRDVQGRHEQYF.

With respect to this clonotype: This could be a read error, since a much larger clone is one nucleotide away. The genes are TRBV29-1 and TRBJ2-1; D might be TRBD2 (7 bases). The CDR3 sequence is 13 residues long. Trimming left V 8 bases short and J 1 base short, with 12 bases between. The V gene's germline CDR1 is SQVTM and CDR2 ANQGSEA. The CDR3 nucleotides read TGCAGCACCGGGGGGACATCCTACAATGAGCAGTTCTTC. This translates into CSTGGTSYNEQFF.

The rearrangement links TRBV30 to TRBJ2-1; 8 bases align to TRBD2. J gave up 1 base and V 7 bases, and 12 bases lay outside the gene matches. Germline lookup yields CDR1 GTSNPN and CDR2 SVGIG (reference sequence). The CDR3 loop spans 16 amino acids. This chain's CDR3 is CAFDDGGALSYNEQFF. The CDR3 DNA is TGTGCCTTCGACGACGGGGGGGCCTTGTCCTACAATGAGCAGTTCTTC.

This clonotype was counted at least ten times. The rearrangement uses TRBV11-1 and TRBJ2-3; a weak D match, TRBD1 (6 bases). Trimming left V 5 bases short and J 2 bases short, with 14 bases between. The germline gives CDR1 SGHAT, CDR2 FQDESV (reference sequence). CDR3 length equals 15 residues. In DNA form, the CDR3 reads TGTGCCAGCAGCAGGTCCAGGGGTATCACAGATACGCAGTATTTT. It translates to CASSRSRGITDTQYF. Filled out from reference TRBV11-1 and TRBJ2-3, the complete variable domain reads EAEVAQSPRYKITEKSQAVAFWCDPISGHATLYWYRQILGQGPELLVQFQDESVVDDSQLPKDRFSAERLKGVDSTLKIQPAELGDSAMYLCASSRSRGITDTQYFGPGTRLTVL.

The chain couples TRBV12-3 or TRBV12-4 to TRBJ2-3, with TRBD2 as a possible D gene (5 bases). The CDR3 has 15 residues. Trimming took 6 bases from V and 0 from J, leaving 13 bases between them. CDR3 DNA sequence: TGTGCCAGCAGCTTTCCGCGGGTTAGCACAGATACGCAGTATTTT. Encoded protein: CASSFPRVSTDTQYF.

V usage is TRBV20-1 and J usage is TRBJ2-3; 8 bases agree with TRBD2. The CDR3 covers 15 residues. From germline, CDR1 is DFQATT and CDR2 SNEGSKA (reference sequence). With 0 bases clipped from V and 4 bases from J, the junction kept 6 bases outside the gene matches. This chain's CDR3 is CSARDLSGSADTQYF. DNA of the CDR3: TGCAGTGCTAGAGATCTCAGCGGGAGCGCAGATACGCAGTATTTT.

This clonotype was picked up a small number of times. The genes are TRBV11-3 and TRBJ2-1; 9 nucleotides align to TRBD2. This CDR3 contains 15 residues. V gave up 1 base and J gave up 7 bases; unmatched junction bases: 5. Germline V gene lookup returns CDR1 SGHNT and CDR2 YENEEA. The CDR3 region is CASSLGAGGRNEQFF. CDR3 nucleotide sequence: TGTGCCAGCAGCTTAGGGGCGGGGGGGCGGAATGAGCAGTTCTTC.

The chain couples TRBV7-6 to TRBJ2-1; TRBD1 matches at 8 bases. V lost 4 bases, J lost 8 bases, and 16 bases stayed unmatched. The length of the CDR3 is 17 residues. CDR1 is SGHVS, CDR2 FNYEAQ, per germline. CDR3 in amino acids: CASSSAEAWTGWDEQFF. The CDR3 DNA sequence: TGTGCCAGCAGCTCCGCAGAAGCATGGACAGGGTGGGATGAGCAGTTCTTC.

This clonotype was seen repeatedly, ten times or more. The V and J genes are TRBV10-3 and TRBJ2-3; weak D call: TRBD1 (6 bases). CDR1 and CDR2 (germline): ENHRY, SYGVKD. Trimming stripped 6 bases from V and 2 bases from J, with 15 bases between. The CDR3 consists of 15 residues. The CDR3 DNA sequence: TGTGCCATCAGCGCCCAGGGACAAAACACAGATACGCAGTATTTT. It codes for CAISAQGQNTDTQYF.

The chain links TRBV12-3 or TRBV12-4 to TRBJ1-1; no firm D call. This CDR3 comprises 14 residues. V dropped 7 bases and J dropped 3 bases, with 15 bases sitting between them. Written as DNA, the CDR3 is TGTGCCAGCACCGCACCCGAGGCGTACACTGAAGCTTTCTTT. The encoded protein is CASTAPEAYTEAFF.

The CDR3 DNA sequence: TGTGCCAGCAGCGACGTTATGGGTAGGAGTCTCGAGCAGTACTTC. Encoded protein: CASSDVMGRSLEQYF. V gene TRBV6-1 combines with J gene TRBJ2-7; D is unresolved. The CDR3 is 15 residues long. CDR1 MNHNS and CDR2 SASEGT come from the germline V gene. V lost 6 bases, J lost 6 bases, and 21 bases lay in between.

A remark on this clonotype: A junction boundary mismatches the germline segment, possibly from a read error. The V call is TRBV13, the J call TRBJ2-3; D is undetermined. CDR3 length: 15 amino acids. The germline V gene encodes CDR1 PRHDT and CDR2 FYEKMQ (reference sequence). CDR3 nucleotide sequence: TGTGCCAGCAGCCTAGGTAAGGGCTTGGCAGATACGCAGTATTTT. This sequence encodes CASSLGKGLADTQYF.

The chain couples TRBV10-1 to TRBJ2-1, with a possible D match to TRBD1 (6 bases). V lost 5 bases and J lost 8, with 13 bases in between. The CDR3 runs 13 residues. CDR1 is WNHNN and CDR2 is SYGVQD in the germline V gene (reference sequence). The CDR3 DNA follows: TGCGCCAGCAGTTTTACAGGGACGCATGAGCAGTTCTTC. Protein: CASSFTGTHEQFF.

The rearrangement links TRBV21-1 to TRBJ2-5; TRBD1 was called by the table and not checked on the DNA. TRBV21-1 is classified as a pseudogene. CDR3 size: 13 residues. In nucleotides, the CDR3 is TGTGCCCCCTTAGGGGGGGCGCGGGAGACCCAGTACTTC. Residues: CAPLGGARETQYF.

In DNA, the CDR3 is TGTGCCAGCAGCCCAACGTACGCTGATAATGAAAAACTGTTTTTT. Its protein product is CASSPTYADNEKLFF. The V and J genes are TRBV7-2 and TRBJ1-4; D is unresolved. The CDR3 sequence is 15 residues long. V lost 5 bases to trimming and J lost 4 bases, with 14 bases between them. CDR1 and CDR2 (germline): SGHTA, FQGNSA.

The chain joins TRBV20-1 to TRBJ1-1, with D maybe TRBD1 (5 bases). Germline values: CDR1 DFQATT, CDR2 SNEGSKA (reference sequence). Trimming left V 6 bases short and J 2 bases short, with 13 bases between. The CDR3 covers 13 residues. CDR3 sequence (DNA): TGCAGTGCCCCCCGGACACCTAACACTGAAGCTTTCTTT. Protein product: CSAPRTPNTEAFF.

The V gene is TRBV12-3 or TRBV12-4, the J gene TRBJ1-6; 7 bases are shared with TRBD1. The CDR3 runs to 16 residues. The trim removed 5 bases at V and 6 bases at J, leaving 10 bases unmatched. The CDR3 loop is CASSQQGRVGNSPLHF. As DNA, the CDR3 is TGTGCCAGCAGTCAACAGGGGCGAGTTGGTAATTCACCCCTCCACTTT.

The gene calls are TRBV9 and TRBJ2-7, with D possibly being TRBD1 (5 bases). The CDR3 covers 14 residues. V was pared by 3 bases and J by 1 base, with 11 bases between. From germline, CDR1 is SGDLS and CDR2 YYNGEE. CDR3 in amino acids: CASSGAGFSYEQYF. In DNA form, the CDR3 reads TGTGCCAGCAGCGGGGCAGGGTTTTCCTACGAGCAGTACTTC.

This clonotype was counted between two and nine times. The chain recombines TRBV20-1 with TRBJ2-3; TRBD2 matches at 13 bases. J was trimmed by 4 bases and V by 3 bases; bases with no gene match: 7. CDR3 size: 16 residues. Germline V CDR1 and CDR2: DFQATT, SNEGSKA (reference sequence). The CDR3 region is CSARSGLAGASDTQYF. CDR3 in DNA: TGCAGTGCTAGGTCAGGACTAGCGGGGGCATCAGATACGCAGTATTTT.

This clonotype was observed a handful of times. This chain links TRBV7-6 with TRBJ2-1; 7 nucleotides line up with TRBD1. The germline CDR1 and CDR2 sequences are SGHVS and FNYEAQ. V was pared by 9 bases and J by 0 bases, with 11 bases of the junction left unmatched. The CDR3 totals 16 residues. DNA of the CDR3: TGTGCCAGTTCGAACAGGGGCCTTAGCTCCTACAATGAGCAGTTCTTC. Amino acid sequence: CASSNRGLSSYNEQFF.

This clonotype has only one observation. The V gene is TRBV15, the J gene TRBJ1-6; the D gene is possibly TRBD1 (5 bases). The CDR3 runs to 16 residues. The V end was cut by 0 bases, the J end by 10 bases, with 16 bases between. Germline V gene lookup returns CDR1 LNHNV and CDR2 YYDKDF (reference sequence). DNA for the CDR3: TGTGCCACCAGCAGAGAGTTAGCTGGGGCGAGGTCACCCCTCCACTTT. Translated: CATSRELAGARSPLHF.

In its sample, this clonotype was seen many times. The chain recombines TRBV10-2 with TRBJ2-7, with 11 bases that match TRBD2. Losses at the gene ends were 6 bases for V and 5 bases for J; bases not matched to a gene: 6. CDR1 is WSHSY and CDR2 is SAAADI in the germline V gene. The CDR3 contains 14 residues. CDR3 sequence: CASRRTSGSHEQYF. The CDR3 DNA reads as TGCGCCAGCAGACGGACTAGCGGGTCCCACGAGCAGTACTTC.

This clonotype showed up just once. The genes are TRBV27 and TRBJ1-1; no clear D. The CDR3 spans 17 residues. V shed 1 base and J shed 5 bases, with 20 bases lying between them. CDR1 and CDR2 from the germline V gene are MNHEY and SMNVEV (reference sequence). The CDR3 spells CASSLFPLGTPGTEAFF. The CDR3 coding sequence is TGTGCCAGCAGTTTATTTCCCCTCGGTACTCCCGGGACTGAAGCTTTCTTT.

V and J are TRBV5-1 and TRBJ1-5; D is unclear. Germline CDR1 reads SGHRS; CDR2 reads YFSETQ. V was trimmed by 3 bases and J by 1 base, leaving 17 bases between them. This CDR3 comprises 17 residues. CDR3 protein: CASSSGPGIDSNQPQHF. The DNA of the CDR3 is TGCGCCAGCAGCTCGGGCCCGGGTATAGACAGCAATCAGCCCCAGCATTTT.

The V call is TRBV29-1, the J call TRBJ2-5; D uncertain. TRBJ2-7 explains the end of the DNA better; the J call may be wrong. Per the germline V gene, CDR1 is SQVTM and CDR2 is ANQGSEA. The CDR3 covers 10 residues. The CDR3, as DNA: TGCAGCGTTGTGACGGGCGAGCAGTACTTC. Translating gives CSVVTGEQYF.

The chain employs TRBV27 and TRBJ2-1; 7 bases agree with TRBD2. The germline V gene has CDR1 MNHEY and CDR2 SMNVEV (reference sequence). The CDR3 covers 14 residues. With 4 bases clipped from V and 6 bases from J, the junction kept 6 bases outside the gene matches. In DNA form, the CDR3 reads TGTGCCAGCAGTTATCTAGCGGAGAGCAATGAGCAGTTCTTC. This encodes CASSYLAESNEQFF.

The chain joins TRBV29-1 to TRBJ2-5; D is ambiguous. Per the germline V gene, CDR1 is SQVTM and CDR2 is ANQGSEA. The CDR3 is made up of 16 amino acids. Between the trimmed V and J ends, which lost 2 bases and 1 base, there was a span of 17 bases. The CDR3 DNA reads as TGCAGCGTTGAAAAAGGACCGCATCTTACCCAAGAGACCCAGTACTTC. Translating it yields CSVEKGPHLTQETQYF.

This rearrangement joins TRBV3-1 to TRBJ1-2, with D possibly TRBD1 on 5 matching bases. Trimming shortened V by 5 bases and J by 5 bases, and 15 bases separated the two germline ends. CDR1 and CDR2 from the germline V gene are LGHDT and YNNKEL (reference sequence). The CDR3 has 14 residues. CDR3 sequence reads: CASSFGTEYYGYTF. CDR3 nucleotides: TGTGCCAGCAGCTTCGGGACGGAGTATTATGGCTACACCTTC.